This T cell receptor (beta chain) was observed in a study of blood T cell repertoires in COVID-19. On the study more broadly: Collection of acute and convalescent COVID-19 samples took place in the United States, Italy and Spain. Nucleic acid was either cDNA or gDNA, and it came from T cells, B-cell-depleted T cells, or PBMCs.

In the original workflow: Using reference gene primer amplification, nucleated cell counts were estimated. The table came from immunoSEQ multiplex PCR; TCRdb's copy has only in-frame clones and leaves some out. The V and J calls and clone size come from that table; D and trimming were worked out from the DNA. The data show about 98,000 clones, more than 85% seen once. J gave up 2 bases and V 3 bases, and 7 bases lay outside the gene matches. Germline V gives CDR1 KGHDR, CDR2 SFDVKD. The CDR3 covers 16 residues. The receptor was derived from a man younger than 35 with acute or convalescent COVID-19. The chain joins TRBV24-1 to TRBJ2-3, with 7 bases fitting TRBD1. The specimen sequenced was peripheral blood. The CDR3 loop reads CATSDPGTDHTDTQYF. The CDR3 DNA follows: TGTGCCACCAGTGATCCCGGGACAGACCACACAGATACGCAGTATTTT.